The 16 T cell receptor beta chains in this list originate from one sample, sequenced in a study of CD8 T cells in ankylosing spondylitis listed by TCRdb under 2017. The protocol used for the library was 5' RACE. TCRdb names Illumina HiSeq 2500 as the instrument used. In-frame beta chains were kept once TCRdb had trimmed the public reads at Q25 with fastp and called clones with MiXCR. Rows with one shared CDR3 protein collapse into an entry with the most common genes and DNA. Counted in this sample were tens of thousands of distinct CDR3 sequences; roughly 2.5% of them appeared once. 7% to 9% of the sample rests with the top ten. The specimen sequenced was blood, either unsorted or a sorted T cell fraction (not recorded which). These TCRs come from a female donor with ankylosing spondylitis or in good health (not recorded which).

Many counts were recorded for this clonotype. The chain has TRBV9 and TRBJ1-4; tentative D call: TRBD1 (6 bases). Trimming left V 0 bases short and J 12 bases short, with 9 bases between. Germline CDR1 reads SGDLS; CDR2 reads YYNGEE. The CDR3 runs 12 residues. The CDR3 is CASSVGEGELFF. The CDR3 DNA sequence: TGTGCCAGCAGCGTAGGAGAGGGGGAACTGTTTTTT.

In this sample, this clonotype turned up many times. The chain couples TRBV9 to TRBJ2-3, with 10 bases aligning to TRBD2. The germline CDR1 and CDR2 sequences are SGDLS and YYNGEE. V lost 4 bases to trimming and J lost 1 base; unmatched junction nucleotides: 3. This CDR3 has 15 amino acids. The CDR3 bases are TGTGCCAGCAGCAGCAGCGGGAGGGGCACAGATACGCAGTATTTT. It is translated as CASSSSGRGTDTQYF.

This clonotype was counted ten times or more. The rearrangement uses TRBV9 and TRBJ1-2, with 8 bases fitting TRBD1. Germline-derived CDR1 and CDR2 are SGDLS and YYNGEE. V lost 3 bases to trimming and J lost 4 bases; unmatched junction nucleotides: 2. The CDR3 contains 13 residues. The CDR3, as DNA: TGTGCCAGCAGCGGCGGGACAGGCTATGGCTACACCTTC. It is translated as CASSGGTGYGYTF. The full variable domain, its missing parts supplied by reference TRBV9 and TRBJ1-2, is DSGVTQTPKHLITATGQRVTLRCSPRSGDLSVYWYQQSLDQGLQFLIQYYNGEERAKGNILERFSAQQFPDLHSELNLSSLELGDSALYFCASSGGTGYGYTFGSGTRLTVV.

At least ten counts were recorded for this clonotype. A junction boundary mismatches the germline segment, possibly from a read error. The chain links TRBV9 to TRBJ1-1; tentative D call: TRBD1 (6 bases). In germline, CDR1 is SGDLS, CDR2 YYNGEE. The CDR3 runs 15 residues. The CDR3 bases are TGTGCCAGCAGCGTAGGATTGAGGGGGAACGCTGAAGCTTTCTTT. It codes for CASSVGLRGNAEAFF. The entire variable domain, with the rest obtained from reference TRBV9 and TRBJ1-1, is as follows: DSGVTQTPKHLITATGQRVTLRCSPRSGDLSVYWYQQSLDQGLQFLIQYYNGEERAKGNILERFSAQQFPDLHSELNLSSLELGDSALYFCASSVGLRGNAEAFFGQGTRLTVV.

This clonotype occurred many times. The CDR3 DNA reads as TGTGCCAGCAGCCCAACCCGACAGGGAGGGACTGAAGCTTTCTTT. This translates into CASSPTRQGGTEAFF. V and J are TRBV9 and TRBJ1-1; 7 bases are a match to TRBD1. Per the germline V gene, CDR1 is SGDLS and CDR2 is YYNGEE. This CDR3 is 15 amino acids long. The ends lost 4 bases at V and 5 bases at J; junction bases unmatched: 11.

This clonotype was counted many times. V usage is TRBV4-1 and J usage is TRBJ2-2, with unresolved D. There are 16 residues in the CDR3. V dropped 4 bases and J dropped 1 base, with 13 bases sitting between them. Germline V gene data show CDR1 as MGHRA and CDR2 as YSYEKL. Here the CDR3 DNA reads TGCGCCAGCAGCCCCCCTGATGGGCGGAACACCGGGGAGCTGTTTTTT. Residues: CASSPPDGRNTGELFF.

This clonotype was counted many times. The chain's CDR3 is CASSRGGGTSDTEAFF. The CDR3 region has the DNA TGTGCCAGCAGCCGCGGGGGGGGTACATCCGACACTGAAGCTTTCTTT. The chain uses TRBV9 and TRBJ1-1, with D possibly TRBD1 on 5 matching bases. Germline V gene data show CDR1 as SGDLS and CDR2 as YYNGEE. Trimming took 4 bases from V and 3 from J, leaving 19 bases between them. The CDR3 loop spans 16 amino acids.

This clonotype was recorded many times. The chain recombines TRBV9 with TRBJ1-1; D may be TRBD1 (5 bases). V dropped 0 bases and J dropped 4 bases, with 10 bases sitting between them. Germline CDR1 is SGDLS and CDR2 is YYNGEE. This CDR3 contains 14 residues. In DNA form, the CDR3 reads TGTGCCAGCAGCGTAGGGGGGGAGGTCACTGAAGCTTTCTTT. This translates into CASSVGGEVTEAFF.

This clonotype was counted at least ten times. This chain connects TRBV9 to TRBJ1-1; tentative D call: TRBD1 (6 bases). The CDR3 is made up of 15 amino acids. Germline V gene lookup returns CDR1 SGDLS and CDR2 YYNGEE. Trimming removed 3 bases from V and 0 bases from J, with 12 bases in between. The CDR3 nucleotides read TGTGCCAGCAGCGCGACTTGGGGGCTGAACACTGAAGCTTTCTTT. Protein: CASSATWGLNTEAFF. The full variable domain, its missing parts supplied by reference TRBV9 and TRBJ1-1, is DSGVTQTPKHLITATGQRVTLRCSPRSGDLSVYWYQQSLDQGLQFLIQYYNGEERAKGNILERFSAQQFPDLHSELNLSSLELGDSALYFCASSATWGLNTEAFFGQGTRLTVV.

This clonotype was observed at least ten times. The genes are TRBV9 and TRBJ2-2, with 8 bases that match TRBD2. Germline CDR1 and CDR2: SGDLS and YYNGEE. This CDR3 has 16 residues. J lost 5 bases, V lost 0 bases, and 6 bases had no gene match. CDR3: CASSVESGSGTGELFF. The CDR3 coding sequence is TGTGCCAGCAGCGTAGAAAGCGGGAGTGGGACCGGGGAGCTGTTTTTT.

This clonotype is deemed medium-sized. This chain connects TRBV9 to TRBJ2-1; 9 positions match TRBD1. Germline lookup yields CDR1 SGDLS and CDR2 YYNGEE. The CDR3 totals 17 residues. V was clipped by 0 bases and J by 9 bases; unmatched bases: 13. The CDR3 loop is CASSVASGTGSSGEQFF. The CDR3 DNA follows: TGTGCCAGCAGCGTAGCCTCCGGGACAGGGAGTTCAGGTGAGCAGTTCTTC.

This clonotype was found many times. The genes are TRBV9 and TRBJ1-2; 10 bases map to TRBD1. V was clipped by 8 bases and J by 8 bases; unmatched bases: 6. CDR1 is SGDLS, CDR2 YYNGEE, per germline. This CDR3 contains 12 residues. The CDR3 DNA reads TGTGCCAGTCAGGGACAGGGGAACGGCTACACCTTC. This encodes CASQGQGNGYTF. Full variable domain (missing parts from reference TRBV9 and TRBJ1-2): DSGVTQTPKHLITATGQRVTLRCSPRSGDLSVYWYQQSLDQGLQFLIQYYNGEERAKGNILERFSAQQFPDLHSELNLSSLELGDSALYFCASQGQGNGYTFGSGTRLTVV.

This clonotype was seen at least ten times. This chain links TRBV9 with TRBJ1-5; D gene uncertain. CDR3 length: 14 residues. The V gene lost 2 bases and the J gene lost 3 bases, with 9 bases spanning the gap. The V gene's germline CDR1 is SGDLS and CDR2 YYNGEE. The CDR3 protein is CASSVGQNNQPQHF. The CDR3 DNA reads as TGTGCCAGCAGCGTCGGGCAGAACAATCAGCCCCAGCATTTT. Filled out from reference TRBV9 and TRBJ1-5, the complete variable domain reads DSGVTQTPKHLITATGQRVTLRCSPRSGDLSVYWYQQSLDQGLQFLIQYYNGEERAKGNILERFSAQQFPDLHSELNLSSLELGDSALYFCASSVGQNNQPQHFGDGTRLSIL.

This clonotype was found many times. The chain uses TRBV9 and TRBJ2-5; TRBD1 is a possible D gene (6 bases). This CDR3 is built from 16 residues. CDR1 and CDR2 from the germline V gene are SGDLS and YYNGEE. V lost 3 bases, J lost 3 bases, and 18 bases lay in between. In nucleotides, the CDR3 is TGTGCCAGCAGCGGGAGTGTGTGGACAGACAAAGAGACCCAGTACTTC. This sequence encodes CASSGSVWTDKETQYF.

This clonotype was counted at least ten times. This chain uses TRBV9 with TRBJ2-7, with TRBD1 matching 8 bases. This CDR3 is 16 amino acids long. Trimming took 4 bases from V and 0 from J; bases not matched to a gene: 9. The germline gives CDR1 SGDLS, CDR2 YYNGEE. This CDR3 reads CASSLRGDRISYEQYF. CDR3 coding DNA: TGTGCCAGCAGCCTCAGAGGGGACAGGATCTCCTACGAGCAGTACTTC.

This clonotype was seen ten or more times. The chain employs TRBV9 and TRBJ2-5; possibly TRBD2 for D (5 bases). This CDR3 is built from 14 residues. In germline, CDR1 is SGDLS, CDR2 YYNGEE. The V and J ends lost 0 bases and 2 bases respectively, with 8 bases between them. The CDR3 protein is CASSVDQRQETQYF. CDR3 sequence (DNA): TGTGCCAGCAGCGTAGACCAGCGGCAAGAGACCCAGTACTTC. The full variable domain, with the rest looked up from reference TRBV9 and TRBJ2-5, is DSGVTQTPKHLITATGQRVTLRCSPRSGDLSVYWYQQSLDQGLQFLIQYYNGEERAKGNILERFSAQQFPDLHSELNLSSLELGDSALYFCASSVDQRQETQYFGPGTRLLVL.